The present T cell receptor (beta chain) was sequenced within a study of cytomegalovirus exposure and HLA in healthy donors. Whole-study results and caveats: Later work found that TCR association rates differed between HLA loci; DRB1 had the most and HLA-C the fewest.

On this clone: Its antigen is unknown.

Primers: 60 Vbeta forward and 13 Jbeta reverse. The method was immunoSEQ multiplex PCR; TCRdb's version includes in-frame clones alone and lacks a portion of them. Here the sample spans about 120,000 clones, 76% being singletons. The CDR3 is 12 residues long. V lost 1 base to trimming and J lost 9 bases, with 7 bases between them. The germline gives CDR1 LNHDA, CDR2 SQIVND (reference sequence). This receptor was identified in a man in his thirties or forties in good health and CMV-seropositive. The rearrangement uses TRBV19 and TRBJ2-1; a weak D match, TRBD2 (5 bases). The sample comprised PBMCs. CDR3 bases: TGTGCCAGTAGTATAGGGGAGTCTGAGCAGTTCTTC. Its translation: CASSIGESEQFF. Full variable domain (outside the CDR3, taken from reference TRBV19 and TRBJ2-1): DGGITQSPKYLFRKEGQNVTLSCEQNLNHDAMYWYRQDPGQGLRLIYYSQIVNDFQKGDIAEGYSVSREKKESFPLTVTSAQKNPTAFYLCASSIGESEQFFGPGTRLTVL.